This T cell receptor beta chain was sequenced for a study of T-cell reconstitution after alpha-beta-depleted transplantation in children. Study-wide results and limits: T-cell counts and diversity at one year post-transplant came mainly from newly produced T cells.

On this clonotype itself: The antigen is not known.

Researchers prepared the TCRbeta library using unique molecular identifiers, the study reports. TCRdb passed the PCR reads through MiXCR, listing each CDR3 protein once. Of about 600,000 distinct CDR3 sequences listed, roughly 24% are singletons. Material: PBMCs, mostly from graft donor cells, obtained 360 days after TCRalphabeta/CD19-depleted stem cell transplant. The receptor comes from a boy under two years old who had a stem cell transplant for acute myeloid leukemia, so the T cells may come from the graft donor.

The CDR3 nucleotides are TGTGCCAGCAAGTTGGAGCGGGGAAGCTACAATGAGCAGTTCTTC. It yields the protein CASKLERGSYNEQFF. This chain uses TRBV12-3 or TRBV12-4 with TRBJ2-1, with TRBD2 matching over 7 bases. CDR3 length equals 15 residues. V shed 7 bases and J 3 bases; nucleotides not matched to a gene: 9.